Listed below are T cell receptor beta chains from one sample, sequenced in a study of CD8+ T cells in alopecia areata. The data were produced by immunoSEQ multiplex PCR, yet TCRdb's version contains in-frame clones alone and is incomplete. The sample has under 25,000 clones; approximately 70% are singletons. The specimen was skin, collected at week 0. The receptors originated from a human donor with alopecia areata. CDR3s include the opening cysteine and the closing phenylalanine or tryptophan. The order of the fields is V gene, J gene, CDR3 protein.

TRBV4-3,TRBJ2-2,CASSQDGQGLSGELFF
TRBV2,TRBJ2-3,CASRPTPGGVTDTQYF
TRBV4-2,TRBJ1-2,CASSQVKLWNYGCTF
TRBV5-5,TRBJ2-4,CASSLAGAKNIQYF
TRBV9,TRBJ1-4,CASGRGGTNEKLFF
TRBV7-9,TRBJ1-1,CASSLRQFDSNTEAFF
TRBV5-4,TRBJ1-1,CASSLRQVESTEAFF
TRBV18,TRBJ1-2,CASSPGLNRDYGYTF
TRBV15,TRBJ1-5,CATSRDRSANQPQHF
TRBV5-1,TRBJ2-5,CASSLEGTWGETQYF
TRBV7-2,TRBJ2-5,CASSSLGLAGIGETQYF
TRBV27,TRBJ2-5,CASSPGLVETQYF
TRBV5-5,TRBJ1-2,CASSRTDANYGYTF
TRBV18,TRBJ2-1,CASSGPLAGVNNEQFF
TRBV6-5,TRBJ2-3,CASSAGRGRTDTQYF